These 28 T cell receptor beta chains originate from one sample sequenced in a study of T cells in Graves' hyperthyroidism and ophthalmopathy. What was amplified from RNA transcripts were TCR beta CDR3 regions. The HTBI primer set was used in a first-round RT-PCR of the TCR CDR3. TCRdb used MiXCR to reprocess the multiplex PCR reads, holding one entry per CDR3 protein. The sample includes more than 600,000 distinct CDR3 sequences, about 17% seen only once; the top ten take approximately 8%. Sequencing input: blood. The receptor set was obtained from a man in his late teens or twenties with Graves' hyperthyroidism.

In the case of this clonotype: This may stem from a read error, because a much larger clone lies one nucleotide away. The chain combines TRBV2 with TRBJ1-2, with TRBD1 identical over 9 bases. The germline gives CDR1 SNHLY, CDR2 FYNNEI. The CDR3 is made up of 13 amino acids. CDR3 nucleotide sequence: TGTGCCGGCAGAGGGGACAGGGTAGAAGGCTACACCTTC. It specifies CAGRGDRVEGYTF.

This clonotype was found many times. The chain has TRBV27 and TRBJ2-7, with no clear D. V was trimmed by 4 bases and J by 6 bases, leaving 10 bases between them. Looked up from germline, CDR1 is MNHEY and CDR2 is SMNVEV (reference sequence). The CDR3 consists of 12 residues. CDR3 protein: CASSYPGSEQYF. DNA for the CDR3: TGTGCCAGCAGTTACCCAGGAAGCGAGCAGTACTTC.

The chain joins TRBV7-8 to TRBJ2-1, with D perhaps matching TRBD2 (7 bases). The CDR3 runs 15 residues. Germline CDR1 SGHVS, CDR2 FQNEAQ. Between the trimmed V and J ends, which lost 2 bases and 9 bases, there was a span of 17 bases. Here the CDR3 DNA reads TGTGCCAGCAGCTTATTATCGGGGGGCAATGGTGAGCAGTTCTTC. Translation: CASSLLSGGNGEQFF.

A remark on this clonotype: The junction differs from germline at one of its ends, possibly a read error. CDR3 sequence reads: CGASKGKVLDTQYF. The CDR3 bases are TGCGGTGCTAGTAAAGGGAAAGTACTCGATACGCAGTATTTT. This sequence joins TRBV20-1 and TRBJ2-3; unclear D gene. Looked up from germline, CDR1 is DFQATT and CDR2 is SNEGSKA (reference sequence). This CDR3 comprises 14 residues.

The gene calls are TRBV4-2 and TRBJ1-1; D call uncertain. Trimming removed 0 bases at V and 4 bases at J, with 12 bases between. The germline V gene encodes CDR1 LGHNA and CDR2 YNFKEQ. The CDR3 consists of 15 residues. CDR3 in amino acids: CASSQEITTGTEAFF. The CDR3 DNA reads as TGTGCCAGCAGCCAAGAAATAACAACGGGCACTGAAGCTTTCTTT.

The table lists this clonotype with many counts. V is TRBV6-1 and J is TRBJ2-1; 10 bases fit TRBD1. V trimming: 6 bases; J trimming: 8 bases; junction bases outside the gene matches: 10. Per the germline V gene, CDR1 is MNHNS and CDR2 is SASEGT. The CDR3 is made up of 15 amino acids. CDR3 DNA: TGTGCCAGCAGGTCTCCGGGACAGGGGAGGTATGAGCAGTTCTTC. It encodes CASRSPGQGRYEQFF.

In this sample, this clonotype turned up many times. The chain is built from TRBV7-2 and TRBJ2-5; D gene uncertain. V was cut by 2 bases and J by 2 bases, with 12 bases left in between. This CDR3 spans 15 amino acids. The germline V gene encodes CDR1 SGHTA and CDR2 FQGNSA. DNA for the CDR3: TGTGCCAGCAGCTTAAACGGGCAGAAGCAAGAGACCCAGTACTTC. It translates to CASSLNGQKQETQYF. Full variable domain (rest looked up from reference TRBV7-2 and TRBJ2-5): GAGVSQSPSNKVTEKGKDVELRCDPISGHTALYWYRQSLGQGLEFLIYFQGNSAPDKSGLPSDRFSAERTGGSVSTLTIQRTQQEDSAVYLCASSLNGQKQETQYFGPGTRLLVL.

The rearrangement uses TRBV20-1 and TRBJ1-4; no firm D call. The CDR3 extends over 14 amino acids. Trimming removed 6 bases at V and 3 bases at J, with 14 bases between. Germline V gene lookup returns CDR1 DFQATT and CDR2 SNEGSKA (reference sequence). In nucleotides, the CDR3 is TGCAGTGCCTACTTGGACTTGGCTAATGAAAAACTGTTTTTT. Its translation: CSAYLDLANEKLFF.

This clonotype was counted only a few times. This rearrangement joins TRBV12-3 or TRBV12-4 to TRBJ2-7, with D maybe TRBD1 (6 bases). The length of the CDR3 is 12 residues. V was clipped by 6 bases and J by 9 bases, with 15 bases between them. This chain's CDR3 is CASRSSGTRQYF. The CDR3, as DNA: TGTGCCAGCAGGTCCTCCGGGACACGGCAGTACTTC.

The rearrangement links TRBV12-3 or TRBV12-4 to TRBJ1-4; D remains ambiguous. The CDR3 totals 15 residues. V was clipped by 4 bases and J by 5 bases, with 14 bases between them. The CDR3, as DNA: TGTGCCAGCAGTTCATCGACCGGCCCGAATGAAAAACTGTTTTTT. It specifies CASSSSTGPNEKLFF.

The chain recombines TRBV20-1 with TRBJ1-2; D not certain. CDR3 length equals 15 residues. Germline values: CDR1 DFQATT, CDR2 SNEGSKA (reference sequence). Trimming stripped 2 bases from V and 1 base from J, with 14 bases between. CDR3 sequence reads: CSARPAPVFNYGYTF. The CDR3 DNA reads TGCAGTGCTAGACCTGCTCCCGTCTTTAACTATGGCTACACCTTC.

This clonotype was counted many times. The chain combines TRBV20-1 with TRBJ2-1; weak D call: TRBD2 (6 bases). Trimming pared 3 bases from V and 7 bases from J, leaving 13 bases between. This CDR3 comprises 13 residues. Germline CDR1 and CDR2: DFQATT and SNEGSKA (reference sequence). In DNA, the CDR3 is TGCAGTGCTAGCCCCGGGACTTGGAATGAGCAGTTCTTC. This sequence encodes CSASPGTWNEQFF.

This clonotype was recorded many times. The rearrangement joins TRBV11-2 to TRBJ2-2; 7 bases line up with TRBD2. The V gene's germline CDR1 is SGHAT and CDR2 FQNNGV. The trim removed 0 bases at V and 4 bases at J, leaving 8 bases unmatched. The CDR3 spans 17 residues. CDR3: CASSLEPLAAATGELFF. The CDR3 region has the DNA TGTGCCAGCAGCTTAGAACCTCTAGCGGCAGCCACCGGGGAGCTGTTTTTT.

This clonotype has a count of ten or more. The CDR3 loop reads CASSSDLYNEQFF. In nucleotides, the CDR3 is TGTGCCAGCAGCTCGGACCTCTACAATGAGCAGTTCTTC. The chain recombines TRBV7-9 with TRBJ2-1, with D unclear. Trimming removed 4 bases at V and 3 bases at J, with 7 bases between. Germline CDR1 reads SEHNR; CDR2 reads FQNEAQ (reference sequence). CDR3 length: 13 residues.

This clonotype was seen ten or more times. In nucleotides, the CDR3 is TGTGCCAGCAGCTCCGCCCCACTAGCGGGAGGACACTACAATGAGCAGTTCTTC. This codes for CASSSAPLAGGHYNEQFF. The chain is built from TRBV7-8 and TRBJ2-1; 12 positions agree with TRBD2. The CDR3 loop spans 18 amino acids. CDR1 and CDR2 from the germline V gene are SGHVS and FQNEAQ. V gave up 4 bases and J gave up 3 bases; unmatched junction bases: 10.

The sample holds many counts of this clonotype. The chain links TRBV28 to TRBJ1-1; possibly TRBD1 for D (6 bases). The V end lost 5 bases, the J end lost 0 bases, and 16 bases lay between the germline ends. The germline gives CDR1 MDHEN, CDR2 SYDVKM. The CDR3 covers 16 residues. CDR3 amino acids: CASSHNRGQLNTEAFF. The CDR3 DNA follows: TGTGCCAGCAGTCATAATCGTGGACAGTTGAACACTGAAGCTTTCTTT.

This clonotype has a count of ten or more. V gene TRBV30 combines with J gene TRBJ2-3; 13 bases match TRBD2. V was clipped by 2 bases and J by 2 bases; unmatched bases: 4. Germline V gene lookup returns CDR1 GTSNPN and CDR2 SVGIG (reference sequence). There are 16 residues in the CDR3. CDR3 in DNA: TGTGCCTGGAGTACGGGACTAGCGGGGATCACAGATACGCAGTATTTT. Residues: CAWSTGLAGITDTQYF.

This clonotype was observed a handful of times. This chain joins TRBV10-3 and TRBJ1-1; 8 bases are a match to TRBD1. CDR1 and CDR2 from the germline V gene are ENHRY and SYGVKD. Germline trimming cut 11 bases from V and 2 bases from J; bases unmatched to any gene: 7. The CDR3 spans 13 residues. The CDR3: CAHGTGHNTEAFF. The CDR3 bases are TGTGCCCACGGGACAGGCCATAACACTGAAGCTTTCTTT.

The chain couples TRBV2 to TRBJ2-1, with 11 bases identical to TRBD2. The V segment lost 5 bases and the J segment 10 bases; nucleotides outside the gene matches: 10. Germline loops: CDR1 SNHLY, CDR2 FYNNEI. CDR3 length: 15 residues. The CDR3: CASSSQLAGDGEQFF. CDR3 nucleotide sequence: TGTGCCAGCAGTTCTCAACTAGCGGGAGATGGGGAGCAGTTCTTC.

This clonotype was observed many times. The rearrangement uses TRBV30 and TRBJ1-2; no clear D. The germline gives CDR1 GTSNPN, CDR2 SVGIG (reference sequence). V lost 0 bases and J 2 bases, leaving 10 bases between the germline ends. CDR3 length: 14 residues. CDR3: CAWSVSVRNYGYTF. The CDR3 DNA sequence: TGTGCCTGGAGTGTATCCGTCAGAAACTATGGCTACACCTTC.

The chain employs TRBV5-6 and TRBJ2-7; D is undetermined. Trimming took off 3 bases at V and 5 bases at J, with 9 bases between the two ends. Germline values: CDR1 SGHDT, CDR2 YYEEEE. The CDR3 consists of 12 residues. CDR3 residues: CASSWVENEQYF. The CDR3 region has the DNA TGTGCCAGCAGCTGGGTAGAAAACGAGCAGTACTTC.

The table lists this clonotype with many counts. This chain joins TRBV7-6 and TRBJ2-3; D might be TRBD2 (6 bases). The CDR3 extends over 15 amino acids. Germline loops: CDR1 SGHVS, CDR2 FNYEAQ. V lost 6 bases to trimming and J lost 0 bases, with 13 bases between them. The CDR3 coding sequence is TGTGCCAGCAGTCACATAGCGGAGAGCACAGATACGCAGTATTTT. This translates into CASSHIAESTDTQYF.

This clonotype was seen at least ten times. The chain joins TRBV27 to TRBJ2-1; D gene unclear. Germline V gives CDR1 MNHEY, CDR2 SMNVEV (reference sequence). The CDR3 runs 14 residues. The germline V and J ends were trimmed by 3 bases and 10 bases, with 16 bases remaining between them. In nucleotides, the CDR3 is TGTGCCAGCAGTTTCGGAAACCTCCGGCGGGAGCAGTTCTTC. This codes for CASSFGNLRREQFF.

The chain uses TRBV6-2 or TRBV6-3 and TRBJ2-6; 9 positions match TRBD2. The germline gives CDR1 MNHEY, CDR2 SVGEGT. The CDR3 length is 17 residues. Trimming cost V 6 bases and J 0 bases; bases outside gene matches: 6. This CDR3 is CASRPGLAVSGANVLTF. The CDR3 DNA reads TGTGCCAGCAGGCCGGGACTAGCCGTCTCTGGGGCCAACGTCCTGACTTTC.

The V and J genes are TRBV9 and TRBJ1-2, with D perhaps matching TRBD1 (6 bases). CDR3 length equals 16 residues. The V end lost 3 bases, the J end lost 4 bases, and 19 bases lay between the germline ends. The germline gives CDR1 SGDLS, CDR2 YYNGEE. Written as DNA, the CDR3 is TGTGCCAGCAGCGGACAGGACAGCTCGGTGGGCTATGGCTACACCTTC. It codes for CASSGQDSSVGYGYTF.

In this sample, this clonotype turned up many times. This chain uses TRBV2 with TRBJ2-2; 7 nucleotides match TRBD1. The CDR3 has 16 amino acids. The ends lost 4 bases at V and 1 base at J; junction bases unmatched: 6. The V gene's germline CDR1 is SNHLY and CDR2 FYNNEI. The CDR3 sequence: CASSVEWTGNTGELFF. CDR3 sequence (DNA): TGTGCCAGCAGTGTTGAGTGGACAGGGAACACCGGGGAGCTGTTTTTT.

This clonotype was seen only a few times. The chain employs TRBV10-3 and TRBJ2-7, with a tentative D call TRBD1 (6 bases). CDR3 length: 16 residues. V was trimmed by 2 bases and J by 0 bases, leaving 14 bases between them. Germline-derived CDR1 and CDR2 are ENHRY and SYGVKD. CDR3 residues: CAISETSGQYSYEQYF. As DNA, the CDR3 is TGTGCCATCAGTGAGACCTCAGGACAGTACTCCTACGAGCAGTACTTC.

The sample holds many counts of this clonotype. This chain connects TRBV28 to TRBJ1-2; D not certain. The CDR3 has 13 residues. Trimming removed 2 bases from V and 2 bases from J, with 6 bases in between. CDR1 is MDHEN and CDR2 is SYDVKM in the germline V gene. The CDR3 region is CASSLQINYGYTF. The CDR3 DNA sequence: TGTGCCAGCAGTTTACAGATAAACTATGGCTACACCTTC.